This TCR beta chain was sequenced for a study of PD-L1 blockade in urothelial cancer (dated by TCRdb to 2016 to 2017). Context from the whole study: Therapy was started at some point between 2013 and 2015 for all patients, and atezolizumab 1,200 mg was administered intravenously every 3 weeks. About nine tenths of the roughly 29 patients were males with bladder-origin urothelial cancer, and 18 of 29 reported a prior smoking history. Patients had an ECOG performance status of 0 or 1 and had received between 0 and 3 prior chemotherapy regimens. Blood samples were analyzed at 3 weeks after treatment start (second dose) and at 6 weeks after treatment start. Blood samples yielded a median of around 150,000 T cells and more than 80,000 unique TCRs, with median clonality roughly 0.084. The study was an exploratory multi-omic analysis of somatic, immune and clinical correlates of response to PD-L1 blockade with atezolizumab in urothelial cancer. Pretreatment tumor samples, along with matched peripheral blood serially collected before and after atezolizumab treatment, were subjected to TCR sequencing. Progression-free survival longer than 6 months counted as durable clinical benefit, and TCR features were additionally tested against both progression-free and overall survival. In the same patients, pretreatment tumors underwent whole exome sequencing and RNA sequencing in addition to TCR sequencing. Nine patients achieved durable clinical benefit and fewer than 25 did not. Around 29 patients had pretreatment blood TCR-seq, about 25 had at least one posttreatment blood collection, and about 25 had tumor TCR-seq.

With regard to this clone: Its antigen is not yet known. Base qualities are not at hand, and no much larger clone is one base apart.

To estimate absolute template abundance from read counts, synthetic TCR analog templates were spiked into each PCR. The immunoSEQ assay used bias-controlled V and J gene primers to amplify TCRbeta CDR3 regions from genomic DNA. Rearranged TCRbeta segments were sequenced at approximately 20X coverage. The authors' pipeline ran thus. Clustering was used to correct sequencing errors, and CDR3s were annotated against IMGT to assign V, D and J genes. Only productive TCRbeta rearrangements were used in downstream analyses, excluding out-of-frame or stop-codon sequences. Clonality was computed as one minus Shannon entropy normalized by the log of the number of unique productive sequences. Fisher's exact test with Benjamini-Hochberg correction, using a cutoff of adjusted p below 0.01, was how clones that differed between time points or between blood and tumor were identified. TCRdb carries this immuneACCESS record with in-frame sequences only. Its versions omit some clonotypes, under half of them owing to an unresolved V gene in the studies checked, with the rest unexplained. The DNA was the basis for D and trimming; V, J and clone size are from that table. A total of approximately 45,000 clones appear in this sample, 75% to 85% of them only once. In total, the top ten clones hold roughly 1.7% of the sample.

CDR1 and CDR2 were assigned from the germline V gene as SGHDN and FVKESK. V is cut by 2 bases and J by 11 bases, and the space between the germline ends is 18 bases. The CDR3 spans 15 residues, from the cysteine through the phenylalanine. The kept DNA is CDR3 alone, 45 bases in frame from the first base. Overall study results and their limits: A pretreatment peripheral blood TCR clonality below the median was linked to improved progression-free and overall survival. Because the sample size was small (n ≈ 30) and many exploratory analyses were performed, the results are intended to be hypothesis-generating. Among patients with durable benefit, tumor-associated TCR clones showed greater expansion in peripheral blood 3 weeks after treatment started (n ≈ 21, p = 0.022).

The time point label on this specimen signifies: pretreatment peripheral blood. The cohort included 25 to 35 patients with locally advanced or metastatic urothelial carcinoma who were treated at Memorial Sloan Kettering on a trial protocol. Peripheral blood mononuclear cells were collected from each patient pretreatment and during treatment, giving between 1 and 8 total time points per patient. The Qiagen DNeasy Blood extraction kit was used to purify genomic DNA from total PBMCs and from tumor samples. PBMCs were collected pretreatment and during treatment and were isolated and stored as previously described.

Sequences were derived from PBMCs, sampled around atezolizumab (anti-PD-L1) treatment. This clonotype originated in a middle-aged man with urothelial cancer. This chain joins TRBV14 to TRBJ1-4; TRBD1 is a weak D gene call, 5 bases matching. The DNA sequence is TGTGCCAGCAGCCAACTCTCCATCCCCCGGGGGAAACTGTTTTTT. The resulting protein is CASSQLSIPRGKLFF. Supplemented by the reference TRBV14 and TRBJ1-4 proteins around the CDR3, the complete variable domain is EAGVTQFPSHSVIEKGQTVTLRCDPISGHDNLYWYRRVMGKEIKFLLHFVKESKQDESGMPNNRFLAERTGGTYSTLKVQPAELEDSGVYFCASSQLSIPRGKLFFGSGTQLSVL.